The clone carrying this T cell receptor beta chain has a handful of counts. Its antigen is undetermined. As every portion of the isolated RNA was reverse transcribed, the sequencing read expressed TCRB transcripts. The assay was immunoSEQ multiplex PCR, and TCRdb's table has in-frame clones only and misses some. The data show approximately 160,000 clones, with roughly 9% seen just once and 2% to 2.5% held by the top ten. The data were obtained in a study of beta chain features in type 1 diabetes. Sorted cells reached over 95% purity in every population. Regarding the study as a whole: People with Type 1 diabetes carried modestly yet significantly shorter TCRB CDR3s in all four CD4+ subsets. cDNA-based reads could over-represent cells with high TCR expression. The naive, central memory and Treg TCRB repertoires looked more alike in patients than they did in healthy donors.

Germline V CDR1 and CDR2: SEHNR, FQNEAQ (reference sequence). The V gene lost 7 bases and the J gene lost 0 bases, with 8 bases spanning the gap. There are 13 residues in the CDR3. The V and J genes are TRBV7-9 and TRBJ2-3; D is undetermined. The origin of this receptor is a woman under 30 in good health. The sample comprised central memory CD4+ T cells from blood. CDR3 sequence reads: CASMITSTDTQYF. CDR3 nucleotide sequence: TGTGCCAGCATGATTACTAGCACAGATACGCAGTATTTT.